The present entry profiles one T cell receptor beta chain with its context. The data originate from a study of blood T cell repertoires in COVID-19. Across the study: Samples of COVID-19 (acute and convalescent) were obtained from the United States, Italy and Spain. PBMCs, B-cell-depleted T cells, or T cells were the source of the cDNA or gDNA that made up the material.

Germline trimming cut 5 bases from V and 3 bases from J; bases unmatched to any gene: 4. The germline gives CDR1 MNHEY, CDR2 SVGAGI. The CDR3 extends over 13 amino acids. In the authors' methods: From reference gene primer amplification, estimates of nucleated cell counts were derived. Sequencing used immunoSEQ multiplex PCR; TCRdb keeps in-frame clones, though not all of them. The V and J calls and clone size are taken from that table; D and trimming were inferred from the DNA. The sample lists approximately 260,000 clones; about 86% were seen once. The sample was peripheral blood. This TCR derives from a woman older than 75 with acute or convalescent COVID-19. The rearrangement joins TRBV6-5 to TRBJ2-7; 7 nucleotides agree with TRBD1. This chain's CDR3 is CASSLWDSYEQYF. The DNA for the CDR3 is TGTGCCAGCAGTCTCTGGGACAGCTACGAGCAGTACTTC.